A selection of T cell receptor beta chains follows, all from one sample in a study of blood T cells in healthy people across ages. In TCRdb, the 5' RACE reads were re-called with MiXCR into one record per CDR3 protein. There are 1.4 million or so distinct CDR3 sequences in the sample; 35% to 45% occur only once, and about 4% lies in the top ten. Material for sequencing was blood. All receptors derive from a woman aged 18-35 years in good health. Each CDR3 is given with its conserved first and last residue. The D gene is left open where the match is weak. Expanded clones get a size class; other rows say once, few or many, or leave the size out.

v_gene,abundance,len,j_gene,d_gene,CDR3nt,CDR3aa
TRBV24-1,few,13,TRBJ2-5,NA,TGTGCCACCAGTCAGGGCATTCAAGAGACCCAGTACTTC,CATSQGIQETQYF
TRBV19,NA,15,TRBJ2-3,NA,TGTGCCAGTAGGGACAGACCAAAAGGAACAGATACGCAGTATTTT,CASRDRPKGTDTQYF
TRBV4-3,few,19,TRBJ1-2,TRBD1,TGCGCCAGCAGCCAAGATCTGCCCCCGACAGGGGGGATTAACTATGGCTACACCTTC,CASSQDLPPTGGINYGYTF
TRBV10-3,NA,18,TRBJ2-7,NA,TGTGCCACCAGTGATCAACCTGTAAGATGGGGGAGCTCCTACGAGCAGTACTTC,CATSDQPVRWGSSYEQYF
TRBV5-1,NA,17,TRBJ2-1,TRBD2,TGCGCCAGCAGATCGGGACTTGGACGGGAGGGGTACAATGAGCAGTTCTTC,CASRSGLGREGYNEQFF
TRBV7-3,NA,14,TRBJ2-3,NA,TGTGTCAGCAGCTCACCACTAGCCCCAGATACGCAGTATTTT,CVSSSPLAPDTQYF
TRBV29-1,NA,13,TRBJ2-7,NA,TGCAGCGTGCTGAGTAGCGTGACCTACGAGCAGTGCTTC,CSVLSSVTYEQCF
TRBV28,few,15,TRBJ1-5,NA,TGTGCCAGCAGTTTATTGGCCAGAAGCAATCAGCCCCAGCATTTT,CASSLLARSNQPQHF
TRBV18,NA,14,TRBJ1-3,NA,TGTGCCAGCTCCCGAGGGGACGTGGAAAACACCATATATTTT,CASSRGDVENTIYF
TRBV20-1,NA,12,TRBJ2-6,NA,TGCAGTGGAAGAACTGGGGCCAACGTCCTGACTTTC,CSGRTGANVLTF
TRBV6-2/TRBV6-3,few,14,TRBJ1-2,NA,TGTGCCAGCAGTTACATCGGACAGAGCTATGGCTACACCTTC,CASSYIGQSYGYTF
TRBV12-3/TRBV12-4,NA,16,TRBJ2-6,TRBD2,TGTGCCAGCAGTTCCGGGGGGGGCTCTGGGGCCAACGTCCTGACTTTC,CASSSGGGSGANVLTF
TRBV7-3,many,14,TRBJ2-1,TRBD2,TGTGCCAGCAGCCTTACTAGCGGGGGGAGTGAGCAGTTCTTC,CASSLTSGGSEQFF
TRBV20-1,NA,14,TRBJ2-5,NA,TGCAGTGCTAGACGGAGGGTAGGGTTAGTGACCCAGTACTTC,CSARRRVGLVTQYF
TRBV7-8,NA,17,TRBJ2-7,NA,TGTGCCAGCAGCTTAGCGCTCCGGTTACGGTCCTACAATGAGCAGTACTTC,CASSLALRLRSYNEQYF
TRBV12-3/TRBV12-4,NA,15,TRBJ2-7,NA,TGTGCCAGCAGTCGCTCCTTGGCCGCCCTGCGAGAGCAGCACTTC,CASSRSLAALREQHF
TRBV4-3,NA,16,TRBJ1-5,TRBD1,TGCGCCAGCAGCCAAGGTTATCCAGGGGGCGAACAGCCCCAGCATTTT,CASSQGYPGGEQPQHF
TRBV19,few,14,TRBJ2-7,TRBD1,TGTGCCAGTACTCCGACAGGGCACAACTACGAGCAGTACTTC,CASTPTGHNYEQYF
TRBV19,NA,12,TRBJ1-2,NA,TGTGCCAGCAATGAGGGATACTATGGCTACACCTTC,CASNEGYYGYTF
TRBV6-5,few,17,TRBJ2-4,TRBD2,TGTGCCAGCAGTTACTCGATAGCGGGAGGGCCGGACAATGAGCAGTACTTC,CASSYSIAGGPDNEQYF
TRBV7-9,few,12,TRBJ1-1,NA,TGTGCCAGCAGCTCGTGGGACGCTGAAGCTTTCTTT,CASSSWDAEAFF
TRBV6-5,few,12,TRBJ1-2,NA,TGTGCCAGCAGTTACAAGGGTTGGGGCTACACCTTC,CASSYKGWGYTF
TRBV7-2,NA,15,TRBJ2-1,NA,TGTGCCAGCAGCTTAATGGGGGGGCAATACAATGAGCAGTTCTTC,CASSLMGGQYNEQFF
TRBV29-1,NA,14,TRBJ1-1,NA,TGCAGCGCAGGACTCAAAATCTCGAGGACTGAAGCTTTCTTT,CSAGLKISRTEAFF
TRBV5-1,once,14,TRBJ2-7,NA,TGCGTCAGCAGCTTGGAGTTGGGGACCTACGAGCAGTACTTC,CVSSLELGTYEQYF
TRBV20-1,NA,15,TRBJ2-3,TRBD2,TGCAGTGCTAGAGAAAGCGGGGGGCTGATAGATACGCAGTATTTT,CSARESGGLIDTQYF
TRBV20-1,few,19,TRBJ1-5,NA,TGCAGTGCTAAGCCGCGCGGCAGGGCCTGGGAGGAGGAGCGTCAGCCCCAGCATTTT,CSAKPRGRAWEEERQPQHF
TRBV7-8,few,17,TRBJ1-4,NA,TGTGCCAGCAGCTCCACCCCTACAGGGAAGACTAATGAAAAACTGTTTTTT,CASSSTPTGKTNEKLFF
TRBV5-1,few,16,TRBJ2-1,NA,TGCGCCAGCAGCCACAAAGTTAGTACCGCTCAGGATGAGCAGTTCTTC,CASSHKVSTAQDEQFF
TRBV7-9,few,16,TRBJ2-1,TRBD2,TGTGCCAGCAGCCCACCCACTAGCGGGACGGGTAATGAGCAGTTCTTC,CASSPPTSGTGNEQFF
TRBV6-2/TRBV6-3,NA,14,TRBJ2-7,NA,TGTGCCAGCAGTTACTCGGATAACCGGGCCGAGCAGTACTTC,CASSYSDNRAEQYF
TRBV2,NA,15,TRBJ2-5,TRBD2,TGTGCCAGCAGTGAAGGCGAGAGCGGGGGAGAGACCCAGTACTTC,CASSEGESGGETQYF
TRBV7-2,NA,17,TRBJ2-7,TRBD2,TGTGCCAGCAGCTTAGGTTCTAGCGGGATGAGGAACTACGAGCAGTACTTC,CASSLGSSGMRNYEQYF
TRBV27,NA,15,TRBJ2-7,TRBD1,TGTGCCAGCAGCCCCTATAGGACAGGGGAAAGTCCCCAGTACTTC,CASSPYRTGESPQYF
TRBV29-1,few,13,TRBJ2-7,NA,TGCAGCGTTGAAGATCACCCACGGGACGAGCAGTACTTC,CSVEDHPRDEQYF
TRBV18,NA,16,TRBJ2-7,NA,TGTGCCAGCTCACCAGGGAGCCCGACAGGATCCTACGAGCAGTACTTC,CASSPGSPTGSYEQYF
TRBV12-3/TRBV12-4,NA,15,TRBJ2-7,NA,TGTGCCAGCGGTGGGGTAGGGGGAGGCAACAATGAGCAGTACTTC,CASGGVGGGNNEQYF
TRBV20-1,once,12,TRBJ1-1,NA,TGCAGTGCTAGAGGGGTTCTAGCTGAAGCTTTCTTT,CSARGVLAEAFF
TRBV28,few,13,TRBJ1-1,TRBD1,TGTGCCAGCAGGGGGACAGGGGTTACTGAAGCTTTCTTT,CASRGTGVTEAFF
TRBV15,few,16,TRBJ1-5,NA,TGTGCCACCAGCAGAGATCTGAACTTCGGCAATCAGCCCCAGCATTTT,CATSRDLNFGNQPQHF
TRBV7-2,NA,15,TRBJ1-1,NA,TGTGCCAGCAGCTTAGTGCGGCATCTGAACACTGAAGCTTTCTTT,CASSLVRHLNTEAFF
TRBV4-3,few,14,TRBJ1-2,NA,TGCGCCAGCAGCCAATTCGGGCCTAACTATGGCTACACCTTC,CASSQFGPNYGYTF
TRBV27,once,14,TRBJ2-3,TRBD2,TGTGCCAGCAGGCCAAGGGCGGGAGGAGATACGCAGTATTTT,CASRPRAGGDTQYF
TRBV4-3,NA,14,TRBJ1-2,NA,TGCGCCAGCAGCCACCTCACCTCGAACTATGGCTACACCTTC,CASSHLTSNYGYTF
TRBV20-1,NA,13,TRBJ2-7,NA,TGCAGTGCTAGAGACCAGGGGTTGCACGAGCAGTACTTC,CSARDQGLHEQYF
TRBV9,few,15,TRBJ2-3,TRBD2,TGTGCCAGCAGCGTAGCAACTAGCGGGACAGATACGCAGTATTTT,CASSVATSGTDTQYF
TRBV20-1,NA,15,TRBJ2-7,TRBD2,TGCAGCTCCCTCCTACTAGCGGAGGACAGTAGGGCCCAGTACTTC,CSSLLLAEDSRAQYF